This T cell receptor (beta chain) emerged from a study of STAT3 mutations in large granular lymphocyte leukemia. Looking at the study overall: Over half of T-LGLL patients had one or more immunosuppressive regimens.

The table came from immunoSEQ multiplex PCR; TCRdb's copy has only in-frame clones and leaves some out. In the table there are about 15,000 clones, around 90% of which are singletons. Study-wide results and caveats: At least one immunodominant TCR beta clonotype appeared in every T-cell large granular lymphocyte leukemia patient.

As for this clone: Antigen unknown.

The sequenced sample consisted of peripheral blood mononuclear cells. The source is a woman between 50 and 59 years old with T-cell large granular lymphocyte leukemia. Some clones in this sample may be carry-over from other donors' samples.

CDR3 region: CASSQVAADRAGPSAEAFF. The CDR3 DNA follows: TGCGCCAGCAGCCAAGTCGCGGCGGACAGGGCAGGTCCGAGCGCTGAAGCTTTCTTT. The chain has TRBV4-3 and TRBJ1-1, with 8 bases matching TRBD1. V shed 1 base, J shed 6 bases, and the junction held 19 bases outside the gene matches. The CDR3 totals 19 residues. Germline V gives CDR1 LGHNA, CDR2 YSLEER.